The TCR beta chain described here comes from a study of siplizumab effects on memory and regulatory T cells. Generated by immunoSEQ multiplex PCR, the TCRdb table keeps only in-frame clones and is missing some. The table has 90,000 to 110,000 clones, approximately 94% seen once. The V end lost 0 bases, the J end lost 10 bases, and 11 bases lay between the germline ends. The CDR3 runs to 14 residues. CDR1 is SGHDT and CDR2 is YYEEEE in the germline V gene. The chain combines TRBV5-6 with TRBJ1-6; D remains ambiguous. The specimen sequenced was CD4+ T cells sorted from blood. The origin of this receptor is a human donor in good health. CDR3 nucleotide sequence: TGTGCCAGCAGCTTGGTTGGGGTAGAATCACCCCTCCACTTT. Translating it yields CASSLVGVESPLHF.